The TCR beta chain under discussion was sequenced for a study of cytomegalovirus exposure and HLA in healthy donors. Study observations and caveats: Presence/absence analyses treated sequencing depth as roughly uniform across donors.

A multiplex PCR was run with 60 Vbeta primers and 13 Jbeta primers. The protocol was immunoSEQ multiplex PCR, while the TCRdb copy is restricted to in-frame clones and leaves out a portion. The sample carries 150,000 or so clones, 65% to 80% recorded once. Concerning this clone: Antigen specificity is unknown.

Material: PBMCs. The source of this sequence is a male donor in good health and CMV-seronegative.

The CDR3 spells CASSPQGGGEKLFF. Here the CDR3 DNA reads TGCGCCAGCAGCCCTCAGGGGGGCGGTGAAAAACTGTTTTTT. V gene TRBV5-1 combines with J gene TRBJ1-4; TRBD1 matches at 7 bases. The V gene's germline CDR1 is SGHRS and CDR2 YFSETQ. This CDR3 is built from 14 residues. V dropped 4 bases and J dropped 7; count of bases not matched to a gene: 7.